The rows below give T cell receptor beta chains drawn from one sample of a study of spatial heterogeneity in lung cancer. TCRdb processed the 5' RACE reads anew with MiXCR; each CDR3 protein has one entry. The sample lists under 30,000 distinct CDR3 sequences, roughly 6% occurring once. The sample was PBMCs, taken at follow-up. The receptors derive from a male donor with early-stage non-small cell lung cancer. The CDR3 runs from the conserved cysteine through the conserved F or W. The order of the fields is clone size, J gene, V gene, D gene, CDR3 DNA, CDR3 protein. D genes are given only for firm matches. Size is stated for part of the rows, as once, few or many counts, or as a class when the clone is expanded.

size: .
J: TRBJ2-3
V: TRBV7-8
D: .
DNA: TGTGCCAGCAGCTTCAGGTCAGCTAGCACAGATACGCAGTATTTT
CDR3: CASSFRSASTDTQYF

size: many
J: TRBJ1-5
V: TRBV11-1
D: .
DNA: TGTGCCAGCAGTCGACAGATTAATCAGCCCCAGCATTTT
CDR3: CASSRQINQPQHF

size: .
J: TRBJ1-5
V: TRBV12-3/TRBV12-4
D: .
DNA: TGTGCCAGCAGGGGGGTCCGAATCGATCAGCCCCAGCATTTT
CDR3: CASRGVRIDQPQHF

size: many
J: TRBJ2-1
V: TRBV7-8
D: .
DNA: TGTGCCAGCAGCTCACGGTTGGGAAATGAGCAGTTCTTC
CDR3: CASSSRLGNEQFF

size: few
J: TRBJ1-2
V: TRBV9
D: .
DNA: TGTGCCAGCAGCCCCCAAGAGCTCTGGGACTATGGCTACACCTTC
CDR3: CASSPQELWDYGYTF

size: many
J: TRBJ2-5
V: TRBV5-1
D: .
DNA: TGCGCCAGCAGCTTGGGACAAGTAGGTCCTATGTATCAAGAGACCCAGTACTTC
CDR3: CASSLGQVGPMYQETQYF

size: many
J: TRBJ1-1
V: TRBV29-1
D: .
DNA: TGCAGCGGACACCGCGGTGTCATGAACACTGAAGCTTTCTTT
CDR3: CSGHRGVMNTEAFF

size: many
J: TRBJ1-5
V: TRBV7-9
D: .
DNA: TGTGCCAGCAGCTTAGCAGGGGAGGGCAATCAGCCCCAGCATTTT
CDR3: CASSLAGEGNQPQHF

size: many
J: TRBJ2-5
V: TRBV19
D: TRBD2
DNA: TGTGCCAGTAGAGAAAGCGGGAGGGGGGAGACCCAGTACTTC
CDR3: CASRESGRGETQYF

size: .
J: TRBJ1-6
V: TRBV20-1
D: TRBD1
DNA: TGCAGTGCGGAGGACAGGGGGGATAATTCACCCCCCCACTTT
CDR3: CSAEDRGDNSPPHF

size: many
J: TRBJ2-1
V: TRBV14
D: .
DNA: TGTGCCAGCCGAAAGAGGCGGGGCAATGAGCAGTTCTTC
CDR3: CASRKRRGNEQFF

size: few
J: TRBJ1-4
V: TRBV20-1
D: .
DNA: TGCAGTGCTACGGACCAAGGCATCACAGCAGGAAAACTGTTTTTT
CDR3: CSATDQGITAGKLFF

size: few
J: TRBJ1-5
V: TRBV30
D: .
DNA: TGTGCCTGGAGTGTAGACAATAATCAGCCCCAGCATTTT
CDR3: CAWSVDNNQPQHF

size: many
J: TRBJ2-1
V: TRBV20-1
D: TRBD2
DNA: TGCAGTGCTAGACCCCTACTAGCGGGAGTTCTCCCAAACTACAATGAGCAGTTCTTC
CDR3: CSARPLLAGVLPNYNEQFF

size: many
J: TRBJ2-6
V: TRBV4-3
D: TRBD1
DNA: TGCGCCAGCAGCCACGCCGGGACAGGTTTGATCTCTGGGGCCAACGTCCTGACTTTC
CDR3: CASSHAGTGLISGANVLTF

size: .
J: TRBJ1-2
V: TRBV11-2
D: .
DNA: TGTGCCAGCAGCCCGACAGACTATGGCTACACCTTC
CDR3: CASSPTDYGYTF

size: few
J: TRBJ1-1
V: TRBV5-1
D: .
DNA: TGCGCCAGCAGCTTGGCAGGGCAGGGGAGCACTGAAGCTTTCTTT
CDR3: CASSLAGQGSTEAFF

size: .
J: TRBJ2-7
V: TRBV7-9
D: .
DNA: TGTGCCAGCAGCGAGGCCACGTCGAGGCAGTACTTC
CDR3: CASSEATSRQYF

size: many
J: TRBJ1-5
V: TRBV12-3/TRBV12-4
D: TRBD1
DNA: TGTGCCAGCAGTTTTCGACAGGGCGATCAGCCCCAGCATTTT
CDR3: CASSFRQGDQPQHF

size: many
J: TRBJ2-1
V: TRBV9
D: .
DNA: TGTGCCAGCAGCGTAGCCGTCGCCACCCCCAGCTCCTACAATGAGCAGTTCTTC
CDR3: CASSVAVATPSSYNEQFF

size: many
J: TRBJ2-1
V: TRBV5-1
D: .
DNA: TGCGCCAGCTTCGCCAACTCCTACAATGAGCAGTTCTTC
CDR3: CASFANSYNEQFF

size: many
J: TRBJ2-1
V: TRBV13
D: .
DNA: TGTGCCAGCAGCTTAGGAGGCGCTAGCGGAACTAGGGGGGAGCAGTTCTTC
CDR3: CASSLGGASGTRGEQFF

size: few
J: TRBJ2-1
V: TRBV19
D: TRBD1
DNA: TGTGCCAGTAGTAGGGGGACAGGGTATAGTCGGGGGCAGTTCTTC
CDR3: CASSRGTGYSRGQFF

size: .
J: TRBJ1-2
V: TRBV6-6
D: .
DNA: TGTGCCAGCACCCCACAGGGACCAAACTATGGCTACACCTTC
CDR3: CASTPQGPNYGYTF

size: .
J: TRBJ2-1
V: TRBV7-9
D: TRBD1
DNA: TGTGCCAGCAGCTTAGTGTGGTCGGGACAGTACAATGAGCAGTTCTTC
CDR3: CASSLVWSGQYNEQFF

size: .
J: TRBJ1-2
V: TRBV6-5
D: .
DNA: TGTGCCAGCAGGCAGGCTTGGGGCTACACCTTC
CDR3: CASRQAWGYTF

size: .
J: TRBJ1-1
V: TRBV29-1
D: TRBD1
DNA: TGCAGCGCAGAAAGGACAGGGGAGAACACTGAAGCTTTCTTT
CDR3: CSAERTGENTEAFF

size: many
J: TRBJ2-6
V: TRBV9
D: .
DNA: TGTGCCAGCAGCGTAGAGGGAGGGGGCAATGGGGCCAACGTCCTGACTTTC
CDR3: CASSVEGGGNGANVLTF

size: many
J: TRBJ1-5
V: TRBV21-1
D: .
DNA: TGTGCCAGCAGTTTCCCCCTGGAGCCCCAGCATTTT
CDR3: CASSFPLEPQHF

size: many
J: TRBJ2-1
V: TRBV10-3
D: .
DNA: TGTGCCATCAGCTTTTCGGACGTCTACAATGAGCAGTTCTTC
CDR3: CAISFSDVYNEQFF

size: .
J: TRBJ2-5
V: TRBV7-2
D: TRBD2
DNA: TGTGCCAGCAGCTTAAACGGGGGGAACCAAGAGACCCAGTACTTC
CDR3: CASSLNGGNQETQYF

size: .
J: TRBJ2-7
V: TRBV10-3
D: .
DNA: TGTGCCATCTCCGACAGACGGGCCGTCAAGCAGTACTTC
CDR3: CAISDRRAVKQYF

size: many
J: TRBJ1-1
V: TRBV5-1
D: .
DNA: TGCGCCAGCAGTATCCACGGGAACCCGAACACTGAAGCTTTCTTT
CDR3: CASSIHGNPNTEAFF

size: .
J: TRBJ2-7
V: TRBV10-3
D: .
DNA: TGTGCCATCAGTGAGTCCGAACTCACCTACGAGCAGTACTTC
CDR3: CAISESELTYEQYF

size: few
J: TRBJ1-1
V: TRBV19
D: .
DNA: TGTGCCAGTAGTCACATCAGGGAGAACACTGAAGCTTTCTTT
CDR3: CASSHIRENTEAFF

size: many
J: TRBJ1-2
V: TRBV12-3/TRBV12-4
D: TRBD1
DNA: TGTGCCAGCAGTTTATGGGGACAGGGGGCGCGGGGCTACACCTTC
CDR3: CASSLWGQGARGYTF

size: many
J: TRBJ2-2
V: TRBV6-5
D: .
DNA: TGTGCCAGCAGTTACTCGATCGCTACCGGGGAGCTGTTTTTT
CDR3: CASSYSIATGELFF

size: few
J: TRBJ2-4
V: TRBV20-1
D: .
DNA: TGCAGTGCTAGAGATTTTTACATTCAGTACTTC
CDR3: CSARDFYIQYF

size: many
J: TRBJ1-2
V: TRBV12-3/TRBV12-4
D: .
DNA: TGTGCCAGCAGTCTGGGGGATGGCTACACCTTC
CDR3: CASSLGDGYTF

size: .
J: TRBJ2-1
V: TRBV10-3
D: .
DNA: TGTGCCATCAGTGTTGGAAGCTACAATGAGCAGTTCTTC
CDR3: CAISVGSYNEQFF

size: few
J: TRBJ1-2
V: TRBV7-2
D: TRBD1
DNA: TGTGCCAGCAGGCCGGGACAGGGGAATGGCTACACCTTC
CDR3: CASRPGQGNGYTF

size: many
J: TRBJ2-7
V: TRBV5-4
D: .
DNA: TGTGCCAGCAGCCACCCTCCAGGGGTCTCCCACGAGCAGTACTTC
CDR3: CASSHPPGVSHEQYF

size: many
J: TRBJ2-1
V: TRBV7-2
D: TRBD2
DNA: TGTGCCAGCAGCTTAGAGGCTAGCGGGAGCAATGAGCAGTTCTTC
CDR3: CASSLEASGSNEQFF

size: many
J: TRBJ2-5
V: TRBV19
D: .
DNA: TGTGCCAGTAGTGACACAGGGCAAGAGACCCAGTACTTC
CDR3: CASSDTGQETQYF

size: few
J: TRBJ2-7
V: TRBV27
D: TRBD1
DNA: TGTGCCAGCAGCCGGGACAGAGCCTACGAGCAGTACTTC
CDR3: CASSRDRAYEQYF

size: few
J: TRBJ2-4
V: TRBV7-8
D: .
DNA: TGTGCCAGCAGCTCGCGGATGTCCGTCAAAAACATTCAGTACTTC
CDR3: CASSSRMSVKNIQYF

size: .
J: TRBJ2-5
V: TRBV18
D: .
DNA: TGTGCCAGCTCACCGGTGGGGATGGAGACCCAGTACTTC
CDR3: CASSPVGMETQYF

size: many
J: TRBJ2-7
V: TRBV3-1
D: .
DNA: TGTGCCAGCAGCCAAGAAGGTGGACCCCCCTACGAGCAGTACTTC
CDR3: CASSQEGGPPYEQYF

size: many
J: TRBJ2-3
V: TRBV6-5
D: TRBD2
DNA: TGTGCCAGCAGACATAGCGGGGGGTTTAGCACAGATACGCAGTATTTT
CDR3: CASRHSGGFSTDTQYF

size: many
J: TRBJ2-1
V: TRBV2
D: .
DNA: TGTGCCAGCAGGTTTACCCTGGGTGAGCAGTTCTTC
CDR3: CASRFTLGEQFF

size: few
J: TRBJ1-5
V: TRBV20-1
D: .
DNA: TGCAGTGGGGGGCGAGGGTTCGGTAGCAATCAGCCCCAGCATTTT
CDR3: CSGGRGFGSNQPQHF

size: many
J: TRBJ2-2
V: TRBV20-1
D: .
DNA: TGCAGTGCTAGAGATCCAGGGGAGAACACCGGGGAGCTGTTTTTT
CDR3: CSARDPGENTGELFF